The 21 T cell receptor beta chains presented below share a single source sample, sequenced in a study of control samples from healthy donors and cancer patients (dated by TCRdb to 2018 to 2021). To prepare the library, the immunoSEQ multiplex PCR assay was applied. What TCRdb holds here is the immuneACCESS table cut down to in-frame rearrangements. Part of the clones is not present; checked against another copy, under half of the missing clones reflect an unresolved V gene, and the others are unexplained. The sample contains roughly 370,000 clones, 80% to 95% of them found a single time. Around 6.8% of the sample goes to the ten largest clones. The sample taken for sequencing was PBMCs. These receptors originate from a man aged 35 to 55 with head and neck cancer.

This chain joins TRBV6-5 and TRBJ2-2; D remains ambiguous. Germline-derived CDR1 and CDR2 are MNHEY and SVGAGI. The V end lost 2 bases, the J end lost 7 bases, and 11 bases lay between the germline ends. CDR3 size: 14 residues. CDR3 protein: CASSYEGFGGELFF. Here the CDR3 DNA reads TGTGCCAGCAGTTACGAAGGCTTCGGCGGGGAGCTGTTTTTT.

V usage is TRBV27 and J usage is TRBJ2-1; 7 bases are shared with TRBD2. This CDR3 has 18 amino acids. Germline loops: CDR1 MNHEY, CDR2 SMNVEV (reference sequence). V lost 7 bases, J lost 0 bases, and 15 bases stayed unmatched. The CDR3 nucleotides read TGTGCCAGCACCATCTCGAGGAGCGGGATTAGCTCCTACAATGAGCAGTTCTTC. This gives the protein CASTISRSGISSYNEQFF.

The chain joins TRBV6-1 to TRBJ1-1; D uncertain. The germline CDR1 and CDR2 sequences are MNHNS and SASEGT. Between the trimmed V and J ends, which lost 0 bases and 1 base, there was a span of 12 bases. The CDR3 spans 16 residues. CDR3 loop: CASSEAGRVANTEAFF. CDR3 nucleotide sequence: TGTGCCAGCAGTGAAGCTGGGAGGGTCGCGAACACTGAAGCTTTCTTT.

The J gene is TRBJ1-1, the V gene TRBV19; TRBD1 aligns across 7 bases. V gave up 6 bases and J gave up 1 base; unmatched junction bases: 14. Germline loops: CDR1 LNHDA, CDR2 SQIVND (reference sequence). The CDR3 spans 17 residues. CDR3 residues: CASSFNEEGTANTEAFF. Here the CDR3 DNA reads TGTGCCAGTAGCTTCAACGAGGAGGGGACAGCGAACACTGAAGCTTTCTTT.

CDR3 protein: CASSKPSGSPGEQYF. The DNA of the CDR3 is TGTGCCAGCAGTAAACCTAGCGGGAGTCCGGGCGAGCAGTACTTC. This chain connects TRBV27 to TRBJ2-7, with 10 bases that match TRBD2. This CDR3 spans 15 amino acids. V shed 5 bases, J shed 6 bases, and the junction held 10 bases outside the gene matches. Germline loops: CDR1 MNHEY, CDR2 SMNVEV (reference sequence).

The chain is built from TRBV7-3 and TRBJ1-1; the D is unclear. The germline CDR1 and CDR2 sequences are SGHTA and FQGTGA. The CDR3 is made up of 18 amino acids. Deletions cut 2 bases from V and 1 base from J, with 20 bases between. The CDR3, as DNA: TGTGCCAGCAGCTTACGGGCGCCTCGGGGTCGCGGGAACACTGAAGCTTTCTTT. This gives the protein CASSLRAPRGRGNTEAFF.

The gene calls are TRBV7-8 and TRBJ1-5, with D unclear. Germline V lookup: CDR1 SGHVS, CDR2 FQNEAQ. Trimming left V 5 bases short and J 6 bases short, with 17 bases between. The CDR3 extends over 15 amino acids. The CDR3 DNA sequence: TGTGCCAGCAGCCCGGCCAGCTGGTGGGGTCAGCCCCAGCATTTT. This encodes CASSPASWWGQPQHF.

The gene calls are TRBV29-1 and TRBJ1-2; no clear D. The CDR3 has 11 residues. Trimming left V 3 bases short and J 8 bases short, with 10 bases between. The germline CDR1 and CDR2 sequences are SQVTM and ANQGSEA. The CDR3 is CSVDEGWGYTF. The CDR3, as DNA: TGCAGCGTTGATGAGGGATGGGGCTACACCTTC.

The chain employs TRBV12-5 and TRBJ2-3, with D unclear. The ends were cut back, 0 bases at V and 6 bases at J, with 7 bases in the middle. Germline CDR1 is LGHNT and CDR2 is FRNRAP. CDR3 length equals 13 residues. CDR3 region: CASGLVGRDTQYF. CDR3 DNA: TGTGCTAGTGGTTTGGTAGGGCGGGATACGCAGTATTTT.

This clone was found once. The chain employs TRBV7-9 and TRBJ1-3; a possible D gene is TRBD1 (5 bases). V gave up 1 base and J gave up 4 bases, with 8 bases separating them. Germline V gene lookup returns CDR1 SEHNR and CDR2 FQNEAQ (reference sequence). This CDR3 has 14 amino acids. The CDR3 spells CASSLGGAGNTIYF. The CDR3 nucleotides read TGTGCCAGCAGCTTAGGAGGGGCCGGAAACACCATATATTTT.

The chain couples TRBV6-6 to TRBJ1-2; tentatively, D is TRBD1 (6 bases). The CDR3 totals 15 residues. V was trimmed by 6 bases and J by 0 bases, leaving 14 bases between them. Germline CDR1 and CDR2: MNHNY and SVGAGI (reference sequence). The CDR3 protein is CASSQGQPANYGYTF. The CDR3 DNA sequence: TGTGCCAGCAGCCAAGGACAGCCGGCTAACTATGGCTACACCTTC.

J is TRBJ2-3 and V is TRBV14, with D unclear. Germline V lookup: CDR1 SGHDN, CDR2 FVKESK. The CDR3 has 10 amino acids. V was pared by 5 bases and J by 3 bases, with 0 bases between. As DNA, the CDR3 is TGTGCCAGCAGCACAGATACGCAGTATTTT. Its protein product is CASSTDTQYF.

The chain carries TRBV19 and TRBJ2-7, with TRBD1 matching over 7 bases. This CDR3 is built from 16 residues. The V segment lost 6 bases and the J segment 3 bases; nucleotides outside the gene matches: 14. Germline V lookup: CDR1 LNHDA, CDR2 SQIVND (reference sequence). CDR3 amino acids: CASRPERDSRFYEQYF. The DNA for the CDR3 is TGTGCCAGTAGGCCGGAGAGGGACAGTAGGTTCTACGAGCAGTACTTC.

The genes are TRBV7-9 and TRBJ2-7; 11 bases align to TRBD1. The germline V gene has CDR1 SEHNR and CDR2 FQNEAQ (reference sequence). CDR3 length: 15 amino acids. J gave up 2 bases and V 6 bases, and 6 bases lay outside the gene matches. In DNA form, the CDR3 reads TGTGCCAGCAGGCCAGGGACAGGGGGAACCTACGAGCAGTACTTC. This encodes CASRPGTGGTYEQYF.

The V call is TRBV15, the J call TRBJ2-7; TRBD2 is a possible D gene (6 bases). CDR1 and CDR2 from the germline V gene are LNHNV and YYDKDF (reference sequence). Trimming cost V 8 bases and J 4 bases, with 9 bases left between them. The CDR3 loop spans 11 amino acids. The DNA of the CDR3 is TGTGCCACCGGGAGGTTATACGAGCAGTACTTC. Amino acid sequence: CATGRLYEQYF.

The chain employs TRBV23-1 and TRBJ1-6; D uncertain. TRBV23-1 is annotated as an ORF whose role is uncertain. The V end lost 0 bases, the J end lost 5 bases, and 14 bases lay between the germline ends. This CDR3 spans 17 amino acids. CDR3 residues: CASSQSTSLHHNSPLHF. The CDR3 DNA follows: TGCGCCAGCAGTCAATCGACTAGCTTACACCATAATTCACCCCTCCACTTT.

The chain links TRBV7-2 to TRBJ1-1, with D maybe TRBD1 (5 bases). V lost 1 base to trimming and J lost 4 bases, with 16 bases between them. The CDR3 length is 16 residues. Germline loops: CDR1 SGHTA, CDR2 FQGNSA. The CDR3 is CASSLGGDGWGTEAFF. The CDR3, as DNA: TGTGCCAGCAGCTTAGGGGGGGACGGTTGGGGCACTGAAGCTTTCTTT.

This rearrangement joins TRBV12-3 or TRBV12-4 to TRBJ1-2; D is unclear. Trimming shortened V by 3 bases and J by 5 bases, and 10 bases separated the two germline ends. CDR3 length: 13 residues. Here the CDR3 reads CASSLNRIYGYTF. CDR3 coding DNA: TGTGCCAGCAGTTTGAACAGAATATATGGCTACACCTTC.

CDR3 protein: CASSQGTTGTGANVLTF. The DNA of the CDR3 is TGTGCCAGCAGCCAGGGGACAACCGGGACTGGGGCCAACGTCCTGACTTTC. V and J are TRBV4-2 and TRBJ2-6, with D possibly being TRBD1 (6 bases). Germline assignment: CDR1 LGHNA and CDR2 YNFKEQ. V dropped 3 bases and J dropped 2 bases, with 14 bases sitting between them. The CDR3 length is 17 residues.

V and J are TRBV5-4 and TRBJ1-3; D gene uncertain. Per germline, CDR1 SGHNT and CDR2 YYREEE (reference sequence). V lost 0 bases, J lost 1 base, and 11 bases lay in between. This CDR3 is 16 amino acids long. Written as DNA, the CDR3 is TGTGCCAGCAGCTTGGGGGTCGTAGGATCTGGAAACACCATATATTTT. Protein: CASSLGVVGSGNTIYF.

The chain joins TRBV19 to TRBJ1-1; a possible D gene is TRBD1 (5 bases). Per the germline V gene, CDR1 is LNHDA and CDR2 is SQIVND (reference sequence). This CDR3 is built from 14 residues. V lost 3 bases to trimming and J lost 9 bases, with 17 bases between them. The chain's CDR3 is CASSIGVGGSKAFF. The CDR3 DNA reads as TGTGCCAGTAGTATCGGTGTCGGGGGATCCAAAGCTTTCTTT.